The rows below give T cell receptor beta chains drawn from one sample of a study of blood T cell repertoires in COVID-19. Profiled with immunoSEQ multiplex PCR; TCRdb holds only in-frame clones, not every one. The table lists about 100,000 clones, roughly 90% of them singletons. Sequenced sample: peripheral blood. Source of these receptors: a man in his forties with active or convalescent COVID-19. CDR3s include the opening cysteine and the closing phenylalanine or tryptophan. A D gene is named only where the DNA matches it firmly.

>TRBD2|TRBV28|TRBJ2-5
TGTGCCAGCATAGGAGGGAGCGGGAGTAGGGAGACCCAGTACTTC
CASIGGSGSRETQYF
>-|TRBV5-1|TRBJ1-1
TGCGCCAGCAGCTTGGACAGGGCGGGCCTGAACACTGAAGCTTTCTTT
CASSLDRAGLNTEAFF
>-|TRBV5-1|TRBJ1-1
TGCGCCAGCAGCTTGCAGGGCATGAACACTGAAGCTTTCTTT
CASSLQGMNTEAFF
>TRBD1|TRBV11-2|TRBJ1-2
TGTGCCAGCAGCTTAGTATTGGTACAGGGGCACGGCTACACCTTC
CASSLVLVQGHGYTF
>TRBD2|TRBV7-2|TRBJ2-1
TGTGCCAGCAGCTTACTAGCGGGAGGGACACACTACAATGAGCAGTTCTTC
CASSLLAGGTHYNEQFF
>-|TRBV9|TRBJ1-6
TGTGCCAGCAGCGCGTACAGGGTTGAGTCACCCCTCCACTTT
CASSAYRVESPLHF
>TRBD1|TRBV29-1|TRBJ1-2
TGCAGCGTTGTGGACAGGGGTTTCTCTGGCTACACCTTC
CSVVDRGFSGYTF
>TRBD1|TRBV10-3|TRBJ1-1
TGTGCCATCACCCCGGACAGGGTAACTGAAGCTTTCTTT
CAITPDRVTEAFF
>TRBD2|TRBV13|TRBJ2-2
TGTGCCAGCAGCTTAGGGCCAGCGGGAGGGCACACCGGGGAGCTGTTTTTT
CASSLGPAGGHTGELFF
>TRBD2|TRBV4-3|TRBJ2-7
TGCGCCAGCAGGGCGGGGAGCGGGAGCTCCTACGAGCAGTACTTC
CASRAGSGSSYEQYF
>TRBD2|TRBV4-1|TRBJ2-1
TGCGCCAGCAGCCAAAGCCTAGCGGGAGGGGACAATGAGCAGTTCTTC
CASSQSLAGGDNEQFF